This paragraph reports one TCR beta chain. Its antigen is unidentified. This record comes from a study of shared clonotypes between healthy human individuals. Looking at the study overall: Three plates each covered CD4 naive and memory; CD8 naive two, CD8 memory one. Study observations and caveats: The rarefaction results pointed to incomplete sorted-subset sequencing despite large depth.

The repertoire was sequenced with immunoSEQ multiplex PCR; TCRdb's copy has only in-frame clones and lacks some. The sample records 1.5 million to 1.9 million clones, 98% being singletons. CD4+ cell separation produced CD45RA+ naive and CD45RA-negative memory subsets. The clonotype comes from a man aged 30-40 years in good health. The sequencing sample was made of naive CD4+ T cells sorted from blood. This sample's subset: CD45RA+ positively selected.

The CDR3 region is CASSANFGYGYTF. As DNA, the CDR3 is TGCGCCAGCAGTGCAAACTTCGGCTATGGCTACACCTTC. The rearrangement uses TRBV10-1 and TRBJ1-2; no clear D. This CDR3 is 13 amino acids long. The germline CDR1 and CDR2 sequences are WNHNN and SYGVQD (reference sequence). V was cut by 4 bases and J by 4 bases, with 10 bases left in between.